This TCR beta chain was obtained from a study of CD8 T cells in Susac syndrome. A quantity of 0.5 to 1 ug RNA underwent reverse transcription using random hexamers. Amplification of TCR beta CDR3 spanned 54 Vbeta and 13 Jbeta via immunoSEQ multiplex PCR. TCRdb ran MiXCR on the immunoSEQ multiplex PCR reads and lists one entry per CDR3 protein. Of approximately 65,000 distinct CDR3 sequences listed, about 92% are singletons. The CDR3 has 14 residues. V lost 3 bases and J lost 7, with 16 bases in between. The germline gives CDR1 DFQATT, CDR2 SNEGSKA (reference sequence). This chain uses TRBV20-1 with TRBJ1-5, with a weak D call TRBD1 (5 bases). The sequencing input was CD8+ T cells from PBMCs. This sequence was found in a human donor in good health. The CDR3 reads CSASGQGGGQPQHF. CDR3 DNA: TGCAGTGCTAGTGGCCAGGGCGGAGGGCAGCCCCAGCATTTT.